This TCR beta chain was identified during a study of molecular identifiers for immune sequencing clone quantification. CDR1 is MGHRA, CDR2 YSYEKL, per germline. The V gene end was trimmed by 2 bases and the J gene end by 4 bases; junction bases not matched to a gene: 7. There are 15 residues in the CDR3. Previously described methods and listed TCR primers were used for bulk TCR libraries. TCRdb reanalysed the PCR reads using MiXCR and keeps one entry per CDR3 protein. The sample lists 460,000 or so distinct CDR3 sequences; less than 30% were seen once. Points from the study as a whole: Should identical TCR molecules share a barcode, the sizes of highly expanded clones could be underestimated.

This clonotype was detected only a few times. The antigen remains undetermined. This sequence was found in a human donor in good health. Some libraries in this study had Jurkat cell RNA spiked in. The J gene is TRBJ1-2, the V gene TRBV4-1; 7 bases match TRBD1. Sequencing was carried out using naive CD8+ T cells from blood, with Jurkat cell RNA spiked in. Subset meaning: FACS-sorted CD8+CD4-CCR7+CD45RA+ naive T cells. This chain's CDR3 is CASSQLQTGTYGYTF. Written as DNA, the CDR3 is TGCGCCAGCAGCCAACTTCAGACAGGGACCTATGGCTACACCTTC.